What follows are 28 T cell receptor beta chains derived from one specimen sequenced in a study of CD8 T cells in ankylosing spondylitis. Study-wide results and caveats: There was a TCR beta motif, made of several highly homologous variants, that appeared characteristic of ankylosing spondylitis blood.

TCRdb recomputed calls from the 5' RACE reads with MiXCR, one row per CDR3 protein. The data contain more than 600,000 distinct CDR3 sequences, 15% to 20% of them singletons. No cognate antigen is known for these TCRs. Sequencing input: blood, either unsorted or a sorted T cell fraction (not recorded which). The receptors were gathered from a male donor with ankylosing spondylitis.

The chain carries TRBV4-1 and TRBJ2-3; no clear D. Germline lookup yields CDR1 MGHRA and CDR2 YSYEKL. The CDR3 runs 15 residues. Deletions cut 0 bases from V and 1 base from J, with 8 bases between. CDR3 in DNA: TGCGCCAGCAGCCAAGAAAGTCGCCGCACAGATACGCAGTATTTT. It yields the protein CASSQESRRTDTQYF.

In DNA form, the CDR3 reads TGTGCCAGCAGCTTAGGAGGAGGGGGCGGGAAGAGGGATACGCAGTATTTT. This gives the protein CASSLGGGGGKRDTQYF. V is TRBV7-8 and J is TRBJ2-3; a possible D gene is TRBD1 (7 bases). The CDR3 loop spans 17 amino acids. Germline-derived CDR1 and CDR2 are SGHVS and FQNEAQ. Trimming left V 1 base short and J 6 bases short, with 20 bases between.

This clonotype was recorded a few times. The V gene is TRBV6-4, the J gene TRBJ1-2, with 9 nucleotides matching TRBD1. The CDR3 is 15 amino acids. The germline V gene has CDR1 MRHNA and CDR2 SNTAGT. Unmatched junction bases numbered 9, after V lost 6 bases and J lost 4 bases. The DNA for the CDR3 is TGTGCCAGCAGCCCCGGGACAGGGATTAGCTATGGCTACACCTTC. It yields the protein CASSPGTGISYGYTF.

The chain combines TRBV11-2 with TRBJ1-5, with 7 bases matching TRBD1. The germline V gene encodes CDR1 SGHAT and CDR2 FQNNGV. The CDR3 is 17 amino acids. With V trimmed by 1 base and J by 0 bases, 6 bases remained unmatched. The CDR3 DNA reads as TGTGCCAGCAGCTTAGGCACAGGGGCGGATAGCAATCAGCCCCAGCATTTT. This gives the protein CASSLGTGADSNQPQHF.

This clonotype turned up a few times. The V and J genes are TRBV12-5 and TRBJ2-7, with D possibly matching TRBD1 (6 bases). Germline V gene data show CDR1 as LGHNT and CDR2 as FRNRAP. V was pared by 6 bases and J by 5 bases, with 8 bases between. This CDR3 is 11 amino acids long. CDR3 in amino acids: CASGTGHEQYF. CDR3 bases: TGTGCTAGTGGAACAGGGCACGAGCAGTACTTC.

J is TRBJ2-1 and V is TRBV9; D tentatively fits TRBD1 or TRBD2 (5 bases each). Germline values: CDR1 SGDLS, CDR2 YYNGEE. The CDR3 runs to 16 residues. V was trimmed by 3 bases and J by 6 bases, leaving 19 bases between them. CDR3 protein: CASSAHDGLGANEQFF. CDR3 sequence (DNA): TGTGCCAGCAGCGCCCACGACGGACTCGGGGCCAATGAGCAGTTCTTC.

The chain is built from TRBV29-1 and TRBJ2-1, with D maybe TRBD1 (8 bases). CDR3 size: 12 residues. CDR1 is SQVTM and CDR2 is ANQGSEA in the germline V gene. V lost 7 bases to trimming and J lost 7 bases, with 14 bases between them. CDR3 bases: TGCAGCGGGGAACAGGGGGGGAATGAGCAGTTCTTC. As protein: CSGEQGGNEQFF.

The rearrangement links TRBV27 to TRBJ1-1; tentative D call: TRBD1 (6 bases). Germline assignment: CDR1 MNHEY and CDR2 SMNVEV (reference sequence). V gave up 0 bases and J gave up 3 bases, with 11 bases separating them. This CDR3 spans 15 amino acids. As DNA, the CDR3 is TGTGCCAGCAGTTTATCGTCCGGGGGCCACACTGAAGCTTTCTTT. Translated: CASSLSSGGHTEAFF.

The chain carries TRBV7-9 and TRBJ2-5, with D perhaps assigned TRBD1 or TRBD2 (5 bases each). In germline, CDR1 is SEHNR, CDR2 FQNEAQ (reference sequence). V shed 8 bases and J shed 0 bases, with 16 bases lying between them. This CDR3 region has 15 residues. Here the CDR3 DNA reads TGTGCCAGCCCCCCTCCCGGGACCGACCAAGAGACCCAGTACTTC. This codes for CASPPPGTDQETQYF. Variable domain in full (rest from reference TRBV7-9 and TRBJ2-5): DTGVSQNPRHKITKRGQNVTFRCDPISEHNRLYWYRQTLGQGPEFLTYFQNEAQLEKSRLLSDRFSAERPKGSFSTLEIQRTEQGDSAMYLCASPPPGTDQETQYFGPGTRLLVL.

In this sample, this clonotype turned up a few times. The J gene is TRBJ2-1, the V gene TRBV7-2; the match to TRBD2 covers 10 bases. Trimming took 3 bases from V and 9 from J; bases not matched to a gene: 5. There are 14 residues in the CDR3. Germline CDR1 is SGHTA and CDR2 is FQGNSA. CDR3 coding DNA: TGTGCCAGCAGCTTCGAAGCGGGAGGGGGTGAGCAGTTCTTC. It encodes CASSFEAGGGEQFF.

This clonotype has only a few counts. The chain employs TRBV7-2 and TRBJ2-2; TRBD2 agrees at 12 bases. The CDR3 runs 15 residues. The germline V gene encodes CDR1 SGHTA and CDR2 FQGNSA. Trimming cost V 4 bases and J 4 bases; bases outside gene matches: 1. CDR3 amino acids: CASSSSGRVTGELFF. CDR3 sequence (DNA): TGTGCCAGCAGCTCTAGCGGGAGGGTCACCGGGGAGCTGTTTTTT.

This clonotype has more than one count but fewer than ten. The CDR3 spells CASSLAPSGLAGDTQYF. CDR3 sequence (DNA): TGCGCCAGCAGCTTGGCCCCCTCGGGACTAGCGGGAGATACGCAGTATTTT. The J gene is TRBJ2-3, the V gene TRBV5-1; 12 bases align to TRBD2. The trim removed 0 bases at V and 5 bases at J, leaving 7 bases unmatched. This CDR3 is 17 amino acids long. Germline assignment: CDR1 SGHRS and CDR2 YFSETQ.

The rearrangement joins TRBV20-1 to TRBJ2-7, with 12 positions matching TRBD2. This CDR3 has 15 amino acids. Germline V gives CDR1 DFQATT, CDR2 SNEGSKA (reference sequence). J lost 4 bases, V lost 6 bases, and 10 bases had no gene match. CDR3 in amino acids: CSALQGLAGKYEQYF. As DNA, the CDR3 is TGCAGTGCGTTACAAGGACTAGCGGGGAAGTACGAGCAGTACTTC.

This clonotype has a handful of counts. The rearrangement links TRBV11-2 to TRBJ1-2, with 9 positions matching TRBD1. CDR3 length equals 14 residues. Looked up from germline, CDR1 is SGHAT and CDR2 is FQNNGV. The V segment lost 0 bases and the J segment 10 bases; nucleotides outside the gene matches: 6. CDR3: CASSLDRGQGVYTF. The CDR3 DNA is TGTGCCAGCAGCTTAGATCGGGGACAGGGAGTCTACACCTTC.

This clonotype was seen a handful of times. The chain carries TRBV10-3 and TRBJ2-1; tentatively, D is TRBD2 (6 bases). CDR1 and CDR2 from the germline V gene are ENHRY and SYGVKD. This CDR3 has 14 amino acids. Trimming cost V 7 bases and J 0 bases, with 10 bases left between them. CDR3 protein: CAITAGSSYNEQFF. The CDR3 region has the DNA TGTGCCATCACGGCGGGGTCCTCCTACAATGAGCAGTTCTTC.

The rearrangement joins TRBV19 to TRBJ1-1; D gene unclear. Trimming pared 4 bases from V and 6 bases from J, leaving 18 bases between. The germline V gene has CDR1 LNHDA and CDR2 SQIVND (reference sequence). The CDR3 sequence is 15 residues long. In nucleotides, the CDR3 is TGTGCCAGTAGTACTTTTGGAAGCTCGGTCGCTGAAGCTTTCTTT. Protein product: CASSTFGSSVAEAFF.

There are a few counts of this clonotype. V is TRBV4-3 and J is TRBJ1-1; D is unclear. Trimming left V 0 bases short and J 1 base short, with 18 bases between. Germline CDR1 and CDR2: LGHNA and YSLEER. CDR3 size: 18 residues. The CDR3 DNA is TGCGCCAGCAGCCAAGATGCCGTCCCACTACGAGGGAACACTGAAGCTTTCTTT. Translating gives CASSQDAVPLRGNTEAFF.

The gene calls are TRBV6-1 and TRBJ2-3; D might be TRBD2 (7 bases). This CDR3 has 16 residues. The V end lost 8 bases, the J end lost 0 bases, and 18 bases lay between the germline ends. Germline lookup yields CDR1 MNHNS and CDR2 SASEGT. The CDR3 reads CASGGRLALSTDTQYF. The DNA for the CDR3 is TGTGCCAGCGGGGGCCGACTAGCACTTAGCACAGATACGCAGTATTTT.

The rearrangement uses TRBV2 and TRBJ1-2; D is unresolved. The CDR3 has 13 residues. V was cut by 7 bases and J by 8 bases, with 17 bases left in between. Germline CDR1 is SNHLY and CDR2 is FYNNEI. The CDR3 nucleotides read TGTGCCAGCATGTGGGGAGCTACGACGGGCTACACCTTC. This translates into CASMWGATTGYTF.

Here the CDR3 DNA reads TGCGCCAGCAGCTCGACTGACAGGGCCGAAGCTTTCTTT. Its translation: CASSSTDRAEAFF. The V gene is TRBV5-1, the J gene TRBJ1-1; TRBD1 aligns across 7 bases. The V and J ends lost 3 bases and 8 bases, in that order; junction bases with no gene match: 7. This CDR3 has 13 residues. The germline CDR1 and CDR2 sequences are SGHRS and YFSETQ.

This clonotype was seen a handful of times. V and J are TRBV5-6 and TRBJ1-5; TRBD1 might be the D (6 bases). CDR1 SGHDT and CDR2 YYEEEE come from the germline V gene. The CDR3 is made up of 16 amino acids. The V end lost 2 bases, the J end lost 6 bases, and 18 bases lay between the germline ends. The DNA for the CDR3 is TGTGCCAGCAGCTTATTCGGAACAGGGACGAGTCAGCCCCAGCATTTT. Amino acids: CASSLFGTGTSQPQHF.

This clonotype has only a few counts. This rearrangement joins TRBV4-1 to TRBJ1-4, with D maybe TRBD1 (6 bases). Germline values: CDR1 MGHRA, CDR2 YSYEKL. Trimming cost V 0 bases and J 8 bases, with 13 bases left between them. This CDR3 contains 15 residues. The CDR3 coding sequence is TGCGCCAGCAGCCAAGATGTCCTAAGGGGGGAAAAACTGTTTTTT. This gives the protein CASSQDVLRGEKLFF.

This clonotype has only a few counts. J is TRBJ2-3 and V is TRBV5-1, with TRBD2 as a possible D gene (5 bases). The CDR3 runs 13 residues. Per germline, CDR1 SGHRS and CDR2 YFSETQ. Deletions cut 6 bases from V and 0 bases from J, with 8 bases between. The CDR3 bases are TGCGCCAGCAAAGCGGTTAGCACAGATACGCAGTATTTT. Translation: CASKAVSTDTQYF.

This chain joins TRBV6-1 and TRBJ2-7, with 14 bases identical to TRBD2. CDR3 length: 15 residues. CDR1 is MNHNS and CDR2 is SASEGT in the germline V gene. The V segment lost 6 bases and the J segment 7 bases; nucleotides outside the gene matches: 8. The CDR3 here is CASSGGTSGRGEQYF. The CDR3 DNA reads as TGTGCCAGCAGCGGCGGGACTAGCGGGAGAGGGGAGCAGTACTTC.

A few counts support this clonotype. The rearrangement joins TRBV7-6 to TRBJ2-3; TRBD2 aligns across 8 bases. The CDR3 spans 20 residues. Unmatched junction bases numbered 23, after V lost 4 bases and J lost 5 bases. Germline assignment: CDR1 SGHVS and CDR2 FNYEAQ. The CDR3 is CASSSSSGGLAGTEGDTQYF. The CDR3 nucleotides are TGTGCCAGCAGCTCATCGTCGGGAGGGCTAGCGGGCACAGAGGGAGATACGCAGTATTTT. The whole variable domain, remainder taken from reference TRBV7-6 and TRBJ2-3, is GAGVSQSPRYKVTKRGQDVALRCDPISGHVSLYWYRQALGQGPEFLTYFNYEAQQDKSGLPNDRFSAERPEGSISTLTIQRTEQRDSAMYRCASSSSSGGLAGTEGDTQYFGPGTRLTVL.

The rearrangement links TRBV20-1 to TRBJ2-5; the match to TRBD2 covers 13 bases. The germline gives CDR1 DFQATT, CDR2 SNEGSKA (reference sequence). The CDR3 covers 14 residues. With 3 bases clipped from V and 3 bases from J, the junction kept 1 base outside the gene matches. The CDR3 DNA follows: TGCAGTGCTAGGGGGACTAGCGGGAAAGAGACCCAGTACTTC. It encodes CSARGTSGKETQYF.

About this clonotype itself: It may be a read error: a sequence one base away is much more abundant. The CDR3, as DNA: TGTGCCAGCAGCTTAGCCCTGGAGGGGGATACGCAGTATTTT. Its translation is CASSLALEGDTQYF. The chain combines TRBV7-6 with TRBJ2-3; tentatively, D is TRBD2 (6 bases). Trimming cost V 0 bases and J 6 bases, with 10 bases left between them. In germline, CDR1 is SGHVS, CDR2 FNYEAQ. This CDR3 has 14 amino acids.

The gene calls are TRBV20-1 and TRBJ1-5; TRBD1 matches 9 bases. Unmatched junction bases numbered 9, after V lost 0 bases and J lost 9 bases. The CDR3 is made up of 15 amino acids. From germline, CDR1 is DFQATT and CDR2 SNEGSKA (reference sequence). The CDR3, as DNA: TGCAGTGCTAGAGAGGGACAGGGACTTCAGTGGCCCCAGCATTTT. This encodes CSAREGQGLQWPQHF.